Below, 21 T cell receptor beta chains from the same sample are listed, as sequenced in a study of OX40 agonist ivuxolimab in advanced cancers. Assay used: immunoSEQ multiplex PCR; TCRdb lists only in-frame clones, some missing. The sample has under 100,000 clones; over 85% are singletons. Sequences were derived from CD4+ or CD8+ T cells sorted from blood, sampled in a trial of the OX40 agonist ivuxolimab. The receptors come from an adult with an advanced solid tumor such as melanoma, head and neck, liver or kidney cancer.

This rearrangement joins TRBV2 to TRBJ2-3; D not certain. From germline, CDR1 is SNHLY and CDR2 FYNNEI. V gave up 4 bases and J gave up 0 bases, with 11 bases separating them. The CDR3 has 15 amino acids. The CDR3 region has the DNA TGTGCCAGCAGTGCCCAGACGCTTAGCACAGATACGCAGTATTTT. This sequence encodes CASSAQTLSTDTQYF.

The chain links TRBV2 to TRBJ1-2, with D perhaps matching TRBD1 (6 bases). This CDR3 comprises 13 residues. V dropped 5 bases and J dropped 2 bases, with 9 bases sitting between them. In germline, CDR1 is SNHLY, CDR2 FYNNEI. In DNA form, the CDR3 reads TGTGCCAGCAGTAGGGACAACAACTATGGCTACACCTTC. Protein sequence: CASSRDNNYGYTF.

The V gene is TRBV5-6, the J gene TRBJ2-6; D is possibly TRBD1 (6 bases). Trimming cost V 2 bases and J 1 base, with 7 bases left between them. In germline, CDR1 is SGHDT, CDR2 YYEEEE. This CDR3 comprises 15 residues. The CDR3 DNA reads TGTGCCAGCAGCTTCAGGGGTTCTGGGGCCAACGTCCTGACTTTC. Its protein is CASSFRGSGANVLTF.

The gene calls are TRBV7-3 and TRBJ2-5, with D possibly matching TRBD2 (6 bases). Germline values: CDR1 SGHTA, CDR2 FQGTGA. Trimming took off 2 bases at V and 2 bases at J, with 12 bases between the two ends. The CDR3 loop spans 15 amino acids. In nucleotides, the CDR3 is TGTGCCAGCAGCTTAGGAGGGTATTCACAAGAGACCCAGTACTTC. Its protein product is CASSLGGYSQETQYF.

The chain employs TRBV9 and TRBJ2-7; no reliable D call. The length of the CDR3 is 14 residues. The V end was cut by 0 bases, the J end by 0 bases, with 7 bases between. Per germline, CDR1 SGDLS and CDR2 YYNGEE. As DNA, the CDR3 is TGTGCCAGCAGCGTAGGGGTCCTCTCCTACGAGCAGTACTTC. Translation: CASSVGVLSYEQYF.

This chain connects TRBV30 to TRBJ2-1; possible D gene TRBD2, 6 bases. V was shortened by 0 bases and J by 7 bases, with 7 bases between the two germline ends. The germline V gene has CDR1 GTSNPN and CDR2 SVGIG (reference sequence). The CDR3 is 12 residues long. Written as DNA, the CDR3 is TGTGCCTGGAGTGTGAGCGGGAATGAGCAGTTCTTC. It codes for CAWSVSGNEQFF.

V is TRBV6-5 and J is TRBJ2-5, with a possible D match to TRBD2 (5 bases). The germline CDR1 and CDR2 sequences are MNHEY and SVGAGI. This CDR3 has 12 residues. Trimming pared 2 bases from V and 4 bases from J, leaving 5 bases between. The CDR3 region is CASSYGRETQYF. The CDR3 DNA reads TGTGCCAGCAGTTACGGGAGAGAGACCCAGTACTTC.

J is TRBJ1-5 and V is TRBV2; 8 nucleotides match TRBD1. V lost 6 bases to trimming and J lost 5 bases; unmatched junction nucleotides: 3. CDR1 is SNHLY and CDR2 is FYNNEI in the germline V gene. The length of the CDR3 is 13 residues. CDR3 DNA: TGTGCCAGCAGGCAGGGGGCGGATCAGCCCCAGCATTTT. Translated, it gives CASRQGADQPQHF.

V and J are TRBV7-8 and TRBJ1-6; D uncertain. Trimming removed 6 bases from V and 6 bases from J, with 12 bases in between. This CDR3 spans 14 amino acids. Germline V gives CDR1 SGHVS, CDR2 FQNEAQ. The CDR3 reads CASSSQWGNSPLHF. The CDR3 DNA follows: TGTGCCAGCAGTTCCCAATGGGGTAATTCACCCCTCCACTTT. Using reference TRBV7-8 and TRBJ1-6 for the parts outside the CDR3, the full variable domain is GAGVSQSPRYKVAKRGQDVALRCDPISGHVSLFWYQQALGQGPEFLTYFQNEAQLDKSGLPSDRFFAERPEGSVSTLKIQRTQQEDSAVYLCASSSQWGNSPLHFGNGTRLTVT.

The V call is TRBV7-6, the J call TRBJ2-2; D remains ambiguous. This CDR3 comprises 17 residues. The germline V and J ends were trimmed by 5 bases and 0 bases, with 16 bases remaining between them. The germline V gene encodes CDR1 SGHVS and CDR2 FNYEAQ. The CDR3 is CASSPRGGQSNTGELFF. Written as DNA, the CDR3 is TGTGCCAGCAGCCCTCGAGGTGGGCAATCGAACACCGGGGAGCTGTTTTTT.

Here the CDR3 reads CATSRAGQNYEQYF. The CDR3 DNA is TGTGCCACCAGCAGAGCGGGACAGAACTACGAGCAGTACTTC. The V gene is TRBV15, the J gene TRBJ2-7; 7 bases align to TRBD1. The V gene's germline CDR1 is LNHNV and CDR2 YYDKDF (reference sequence). V trimming: 1 base; J trimming: 3 bases; junction bases outside the gene matches: 3. CDR3 length: 14 residues.

The chain's CDR3 is CASSLVSGAADHYGYTF. Here the CDR3 DNA reads TGCGCCAGCAGCTTGGTATCAGGGGCAGCCGACCACTATGGCTACACCTTC. V and J are TRBV5-1 and TRBJ1-2; D may be TRBD1 (6 bases). Germline V CDR1 and CDR2: SGHRS, YFSETQ. V gave up 0 bases and J gave up 3 bases, with 18 bases separating them. The CDR3 extends over 17 amino acids.

This chain uses TRBV6-1 with TRBJ1-5; weak D call: TRBD1 (5 bases). V lost 2 bases to trimming and J lost 0 bases, with 17 bases between them. The CDR3 is made up of 18 amino acids. Germline V gene data show CDR1 as MNHNS and CDR2 as SASEGT. For the CDR3, the DNA is TGTGCCAGCAGTGAAAGGTTTTTGGGACCGGCTAGCAATCAGCCCCAGCATTTT. This encodes CASSERFLGPASNQPQHF.

The chain is built from TRBV10-3 and TRBJ1-1; D not certain. CDR1 is ENHRY and CDR2 is SYGVKD in the germline V gene. The CDR3 contains 12 residues. V shed 10 bases and J shed 5 bases, with 14 bases lying between them. The CDR3 spells CATRKVGTEAFF. In nucleotides, the CDR3 is TGTGCCACACGGAAGGTCGGGACTGAAGCTTTCTTT.

The gene calls are TRBV11-2 and TRBJ1-2, with unresolved D. The germline gives CDR1 SGHAT, CDR2 FQNNGV. This CDR3 is 11 amino acids long. CDR3 in amino acids: CSAGSNYGYTF. The CDR3 nucleotides are TGTAGCGCGGGCTCTAACTATGGCTACACCTTC.

The chain employs TRBV10-2 and TRBJ2-2, with 13 bases fitting TRBD2. CDR1 and CDR2 from the germline V gene are WSHSY and SAAADI. J lost 0 bases, V lost 7 bases, and 5 bases had no gene match. This CDR3 has 17 residues. CDR3 sequence (DNA): TGCGCCAGCATCGGACTAGCGGGAGTTACGAACACCGGGGAGCTGTTTTTT. It is translated as CASIGLAGVTNTGELFF.

V and J are TRBV7-8 and TRBJ2-3; D possibly corresponds to TRBD1 (6 bases). The length of the CDR3 is 15 residues. Trimming shortened V by 2 bases and J by 6 bases, and 15 bases separated the two germline ends. The germline V gene encodes CDR1 SGHVS and CDR2 FQNEAQ. This chain's CDR3 is CASSLRGNLQDTQYF. The CDR3, as DNA: TGTGCCAGCAGCTTAAGGGGGAACCTACAGGATACGCAGTATTTT.

The V and J genes are TRBV7-2 and TRBJ2-1; 8 bases match TRBD1. Germline V gene lookup returns CDR1 SGHTA and CDR2 FQGNSA. The CDR3 has 16 amino acids. Unmatched junction bases numbered 12, after V lost 5 bases and J lost 6 bases. The DNA for the CDR3 is TGTGCCAGCAGCACCGTAGACAGGGGTCTTGGCAATGAGCAGTTCTTC. Its protein product is CASSTVDRGLGNEQFF.

The chain uses TRBV6-5 and TRBJ2-5, with D perhaps TRBD1 or TRBD2 (6 bases each). Trimming removed 5 bases from V and 5 bases from J, with 15 bases in between. The germline gives CDR1 MNHEY, CDR2 SVGAGI. This CDR3 has 14 amino acids. CDR3 nucleotide sequence: TGTGCCAGCAGTCTAACGATGGGGGGCGAGACCCAGTACTTC. Translation: CASSLTMGGETQYF.

This rearrangement joins TRBV5-1 to TRBJ2-3; no definite D call. The CDR3 extends over 13 amino acids. The germline V gene encodes CDR1 SGHRS and CDR2 YFSETQ. Between the trimmed V and J ends, which lost 4 bases and 2 bases, there was a span of 8 bases. CDR3 nucleotide sequence: TGCGCCAGCAGCCACGACTCCACAGATACGCAGTATTTT. This codes for CASSHDSTDTQYF.

The chain combines TRBV5-6 with TRBJ2-5; possible D gene TRBD2, 6 bases. Trimming cost V 1 base and J 5 bases, with 15 bases left between them. This CDR3 contains 15 residues. The germline gives CDR1 SGHDT, CDR2 YYEEEE. The CDR3 region is CASSLRWKGTETQYF. For the CDR3, the DNA is TGTGCCAGCAGCTTGAGGTGGAAAGGGACTGAGACCCAGTACTTC.